Reported below is one T cell receptor (beta chain). The antigen is undetermined. Investigators divided CD4+ cells into CD45RA+ naive and CD45RA-negative memory subsets. The CDR3 loop spans 15 amino acids. Trimming stripped 5 bases from V and 3 bases from J, with 17 bases between. In germline, CDR1 is SGHAT, CDR2 FQNNGV. This record belongs to a study of shared clonotypes between healthy human individuals. Study results and caveats: As a rule, naive subsets had a larger estimated richness than memory subsets. Non-shared clonotypes had lower generation probabilities than clonotypes shared by all four sorted-subset donors.

Profiled with immunoSEQ multiplex PCR; TCRdb holds only in-frame clones, not every one. The table has approximately 940,000 clones, about three quarters seen once; the top ten hold nearly 1.5%. The origin of this receptor is a man younger than 30 in good health. Sequenced: memory CD4+ T cells sorted from blood. Subset denoted: CD45RA-negative fraction. The chain joins TRBV11-2 to TRBJ2-7, with D possibly TRBD2 on 5 matching bases. This CDR3 reads CASSPRRGSVYEQYF. The CDR3, as DNA: TGTGCCAGCAGCCCCCGACGAGGGTCAGTCTACGAGCAGTACTTC.